The rows below give T cell receptor beta chains drawn from one sample of a study of T cell responses to AZD1222 COVID-19 vaccine. TCRdb's copy holds only in-frame clones and misses some; the assay was immunoSEQ multiplex PCR. The sample carries 110,000 to 150,000 clones, less than 95% recorded once. Sequencing used peripheral blood, obtained on day 0 of AZD1222 vaccination. The receptor set was obtained from an adult in good health. The CDR3 runs from the conserved cysteine through the conserved F or W.

CDR3,V,J
CASSPPGDSSPLHF,TRBV27,TRBJ1-6
CASGLDPSSYEQYF,TRBV5-1,TRBJ2-7
CASSQEGDRTPYEQYF,TRBV4-3,TRBJ2-7
CASSFRTVNVHLYGYTF,TRBV28,TRBJ1-2
CASSQDLVTGNLPQHF,TRBV4-3,TRBJ1-5
CSALHWNTEAFF,TRBV29-1,TRBJ1-1
CASGSRQGTEAFF,TRBV5-1,TRBJ1-1
CASKIGQDTEAFF,TRBV6-5,TRBJ1-1
CASSLGGPYEQYF,TRBV11-3,TRBJ2-7
CAISATMRAEETQYF,TRBV10-3,TRBJ2-5
CASSFRGSSGNTIYF,TRBV6-5,TRBJ1-3
CASSPWTSGGYEQYF,TRBV4-1,TRBJ2-7
CASSLDGTGFSDGYTF,TRBV11-2,TRBJ1-2
CASSIPAYGYTF,TRBV19,TRBJ1-2
CASSLTTGGAYEQYF,TRBV5-5,TRBJ2-7
CASSLTAPSTDTQYF,TRBV7-2,TRBJ2-3
CASSHPGVGNYGYTF,TRBV7-9,TRBJ1-2
CASSLGQGFGTQYF,TRBV11-1,TRBJ2-3
CASHRDYAEETQYF,TRBV2,TRBJ2-5
CASSFSDRGGGNTIYF,TRBV28,TRBJ1-3
CASSQTGKAEAFF,TRBV4-2,TRBJ1-1
CASSLISGTANTGELFF,TRBV5-1,TRBJ2-2
CASSRSTVSSYNEQFF,TRBV18,TRBJ2-1
CASSLAGTGVAFF,TRBV7-2,TRBJ1-1
CASGLYFNTEAFF,TRBV12-5,TRBJ1-1
CASSFPGLSSGNTIYF,TRBV7-8,TRBJ1-3
CATSGEGGVGQPQHF,TRBV15,TRBJ1-5
CASSATTDMNTEAFF,TRBV25-1,TRBJ1-1
CASSLEGRSPYNEQFF,TRBV11-3,TRBJ2-1
CASSPVGDIRDRSLHF,TRBV18,TRBJ1-6
CASSYSQGLKKQFF,TRBV6-6,TRBJ2-1
CASSLGYDTEAFF,TRBV5-6,TRBJ1-1
CASSPTPSGRGQGLFF,TRBV5-1,TRBJ2-1
CTSSQESWDREGRNQPQHF,TRBV1,TRBJ1-5
CASSVGPYGYTF,TRBV9,TRBJ1-2
CASSSQGPGNTIYF,TRBV7-9,TRBJ1-3
CASSFDRQSYEQYF,TRBV5-1,TRBJ2-7